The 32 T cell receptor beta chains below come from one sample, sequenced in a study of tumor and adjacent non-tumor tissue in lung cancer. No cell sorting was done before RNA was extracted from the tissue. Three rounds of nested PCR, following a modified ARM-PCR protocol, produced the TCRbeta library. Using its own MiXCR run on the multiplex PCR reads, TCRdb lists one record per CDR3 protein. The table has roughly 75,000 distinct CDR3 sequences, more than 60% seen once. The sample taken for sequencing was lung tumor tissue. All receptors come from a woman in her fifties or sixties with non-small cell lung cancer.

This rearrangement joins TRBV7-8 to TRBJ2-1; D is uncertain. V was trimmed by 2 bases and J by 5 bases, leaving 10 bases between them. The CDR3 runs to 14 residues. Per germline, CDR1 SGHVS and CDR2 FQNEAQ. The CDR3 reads CASSLPSANNEQFF. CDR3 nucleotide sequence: TGTGCCAGCAGCTTACCATCGGCTAACAATGAGCAGTTCTTC.

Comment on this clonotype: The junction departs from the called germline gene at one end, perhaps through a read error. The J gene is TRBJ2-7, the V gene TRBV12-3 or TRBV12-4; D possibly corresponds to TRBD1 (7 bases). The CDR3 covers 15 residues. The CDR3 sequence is CASSPTGGQPYEQYF. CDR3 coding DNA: TGTGCTAGCAGCCCCACCGGGGGACAGCCATACGAGCAGTACTTC.

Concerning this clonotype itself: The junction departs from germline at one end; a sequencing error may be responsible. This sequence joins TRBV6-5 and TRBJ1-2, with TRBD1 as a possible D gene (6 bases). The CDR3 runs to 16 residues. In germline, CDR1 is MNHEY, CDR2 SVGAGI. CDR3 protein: CASSNSVKSGVYGHTF. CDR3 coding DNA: TGTGCCAGCAGTAACTCTGTTAAGTCAGGGGTCTATGGCCACACCTTC.

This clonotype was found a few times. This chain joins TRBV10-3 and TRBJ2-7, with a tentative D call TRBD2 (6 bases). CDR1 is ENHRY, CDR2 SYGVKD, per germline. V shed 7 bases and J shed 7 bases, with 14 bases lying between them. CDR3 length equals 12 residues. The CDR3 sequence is CAITVGGYEQYF. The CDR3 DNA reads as TGTGCCATCACGGTGGGGGGATATGAGCAGTACTTC.

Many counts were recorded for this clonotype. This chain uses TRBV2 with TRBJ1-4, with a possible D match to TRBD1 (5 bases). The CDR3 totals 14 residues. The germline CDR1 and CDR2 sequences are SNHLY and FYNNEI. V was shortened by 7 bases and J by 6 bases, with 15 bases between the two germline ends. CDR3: CASTKKGIHEKLFF. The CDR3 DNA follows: TGTGCCAGCACCAAGAAGGGGATACATGAAAAACTGTTTTTT.

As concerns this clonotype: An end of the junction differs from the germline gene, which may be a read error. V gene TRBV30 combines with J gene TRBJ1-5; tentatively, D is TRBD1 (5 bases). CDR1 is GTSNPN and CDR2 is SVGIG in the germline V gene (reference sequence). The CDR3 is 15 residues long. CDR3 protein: CAWCVGTSVNQPQHF. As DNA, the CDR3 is TGTGCCTGGTGTGTCGGGACTTCGGTGAATCAGCCCCAGCATTTT.

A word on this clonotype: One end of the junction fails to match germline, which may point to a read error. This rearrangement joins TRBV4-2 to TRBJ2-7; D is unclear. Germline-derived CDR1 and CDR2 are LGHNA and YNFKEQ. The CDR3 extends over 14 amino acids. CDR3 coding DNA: TGTGCCAGCAACCAAGATAGCAGGATTGACGAACAGTACTTC. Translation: CASNQDSRIDEQYF.

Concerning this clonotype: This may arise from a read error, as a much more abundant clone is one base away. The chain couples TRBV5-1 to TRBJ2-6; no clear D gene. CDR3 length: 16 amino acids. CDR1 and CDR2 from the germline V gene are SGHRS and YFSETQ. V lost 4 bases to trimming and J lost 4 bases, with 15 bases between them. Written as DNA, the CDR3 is TGCGCCAGCAGCATACCAACAGTGGCGGGGGCCAACGTCCTGACTTTC. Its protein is CASSIPTVAGANVLTF.

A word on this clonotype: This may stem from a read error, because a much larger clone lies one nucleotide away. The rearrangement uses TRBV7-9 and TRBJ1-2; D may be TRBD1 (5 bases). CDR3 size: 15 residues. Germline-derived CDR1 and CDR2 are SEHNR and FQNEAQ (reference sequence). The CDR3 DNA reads TGTGTCAGCAGCTTAGGGGCAGGGAGTCGGAATGGCTACACCTTC. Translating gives CVSSLGAGSRNGYTF.

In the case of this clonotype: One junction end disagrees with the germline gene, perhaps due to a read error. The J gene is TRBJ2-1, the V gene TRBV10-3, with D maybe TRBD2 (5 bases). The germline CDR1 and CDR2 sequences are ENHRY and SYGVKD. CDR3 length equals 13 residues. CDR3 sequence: CAICVGLYNEQLF. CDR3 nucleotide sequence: TGTGCCATCTGTGTCGGACTCTACAATGAGCAGCTCTTC.

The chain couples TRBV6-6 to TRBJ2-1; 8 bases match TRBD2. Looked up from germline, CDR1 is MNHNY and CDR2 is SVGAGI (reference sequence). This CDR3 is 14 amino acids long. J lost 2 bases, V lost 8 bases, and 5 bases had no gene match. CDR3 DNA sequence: TGTGCCAGCGAGGGCGGGAGGACCTACAATGAGCAGTTCTTC. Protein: CASEGGRTYNEQFF.

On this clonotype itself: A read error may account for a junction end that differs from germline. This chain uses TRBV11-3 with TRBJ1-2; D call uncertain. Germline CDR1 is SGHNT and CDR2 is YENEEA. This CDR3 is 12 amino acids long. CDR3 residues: CTTKMACYGYTF. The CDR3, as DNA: TGTACCACCAAGATGGCTTGCTATGGCTATACCTTC.

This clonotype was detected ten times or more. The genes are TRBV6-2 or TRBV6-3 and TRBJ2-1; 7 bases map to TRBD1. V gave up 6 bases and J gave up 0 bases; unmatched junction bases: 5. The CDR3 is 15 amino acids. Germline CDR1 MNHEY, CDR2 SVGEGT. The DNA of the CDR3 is TGTGCCAGCAGCCCCCGGGACAGCTCCTACAATGAGCAGTTCTTC. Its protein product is CASSPRDSSYNEQFF.

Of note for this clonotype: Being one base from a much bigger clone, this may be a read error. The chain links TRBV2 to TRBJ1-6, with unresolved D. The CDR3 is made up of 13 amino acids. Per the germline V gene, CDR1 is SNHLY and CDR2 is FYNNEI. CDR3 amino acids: CAAQTTTNSPLNF. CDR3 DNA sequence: TGTGCCGCACAGACCACGACGAATTCACCCCTCAACTTT.

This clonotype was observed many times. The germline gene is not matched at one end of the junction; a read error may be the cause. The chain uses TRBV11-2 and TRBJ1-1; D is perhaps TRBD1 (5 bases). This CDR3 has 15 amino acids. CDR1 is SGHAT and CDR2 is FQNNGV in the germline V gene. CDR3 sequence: CAGRPWGGKNTEAFF. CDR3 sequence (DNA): TGTGCCGGCAGGCCCTGGGGGGGGAAGAACACTGAAGCTTTCTTT. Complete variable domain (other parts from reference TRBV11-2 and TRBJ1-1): EAGVAQSPRYKIIEKRQSVAFWCNPISGHATLYWYQQILGQGPKLLIQFQNNGVVDDSQLPKDRFSAERLKGVDSTLKIQPAKLEDSAVYLCAGRPWGGKNTEAFFGQGTRLTVV.

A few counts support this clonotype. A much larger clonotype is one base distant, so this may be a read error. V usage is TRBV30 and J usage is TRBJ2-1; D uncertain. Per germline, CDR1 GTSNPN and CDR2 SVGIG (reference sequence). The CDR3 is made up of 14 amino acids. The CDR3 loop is CAWSLRSSYNEEFF. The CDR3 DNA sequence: TGTGCCTGGAGTTTGCGGAGCTCCTACAATGAGGAGTTCTTC.

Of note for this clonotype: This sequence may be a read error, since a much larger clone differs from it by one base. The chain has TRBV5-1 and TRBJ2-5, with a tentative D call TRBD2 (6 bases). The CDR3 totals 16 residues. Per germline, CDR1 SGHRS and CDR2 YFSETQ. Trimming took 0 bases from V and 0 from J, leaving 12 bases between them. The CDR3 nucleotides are TGCGCCAGCAGCTTGGGAGGGACTTGGTACCAAGAGACCCAGTACTTC. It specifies CASSLGGTWYQETQYF.

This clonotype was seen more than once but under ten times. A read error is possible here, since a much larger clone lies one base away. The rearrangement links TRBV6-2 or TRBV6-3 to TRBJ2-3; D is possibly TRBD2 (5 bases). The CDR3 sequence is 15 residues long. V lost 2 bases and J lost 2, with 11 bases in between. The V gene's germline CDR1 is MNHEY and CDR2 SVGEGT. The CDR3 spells CASSYSLGDTDTQYF. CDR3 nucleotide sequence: TGTGCCAGCAGTTACAGTCTCGGGGACACAGATACGCAGTATTTT.

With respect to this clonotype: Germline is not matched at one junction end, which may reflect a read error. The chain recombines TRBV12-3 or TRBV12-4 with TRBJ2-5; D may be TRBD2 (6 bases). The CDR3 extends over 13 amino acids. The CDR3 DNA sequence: TGTGCCAGCTCGCGGAGGGCCGGGGAGACCAAGTACTTC. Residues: CASSRRAGETKYF.

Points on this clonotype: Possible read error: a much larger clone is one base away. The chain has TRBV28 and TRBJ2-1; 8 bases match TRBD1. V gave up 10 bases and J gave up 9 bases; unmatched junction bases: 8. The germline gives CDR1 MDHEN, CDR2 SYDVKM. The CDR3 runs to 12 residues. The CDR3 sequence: CATTGGPGEQFF. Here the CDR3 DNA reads TGTGCCACCACAGGGGGACCGGGTGAGCAGTTCTTC. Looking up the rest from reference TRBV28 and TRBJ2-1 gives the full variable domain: DVKVTQSSRYLVKRTGEKVFLECVQDMDHENMFWYRQDPGLGLRLIYFSYDVKMKEKGDIPEGYSVSREKKERFSLILESASTNQTSMYLCATTGGPGEQFFGPGTRLTVL.

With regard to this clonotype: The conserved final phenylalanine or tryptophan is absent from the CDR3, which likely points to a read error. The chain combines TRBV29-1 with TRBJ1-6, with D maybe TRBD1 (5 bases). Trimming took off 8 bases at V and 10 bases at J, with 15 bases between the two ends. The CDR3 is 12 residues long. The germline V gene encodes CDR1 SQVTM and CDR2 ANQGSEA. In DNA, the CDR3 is TGCAGCTCTGGACACACTAACTCACCCCTCCACTTA. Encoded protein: CSSGHTNSPLHL.

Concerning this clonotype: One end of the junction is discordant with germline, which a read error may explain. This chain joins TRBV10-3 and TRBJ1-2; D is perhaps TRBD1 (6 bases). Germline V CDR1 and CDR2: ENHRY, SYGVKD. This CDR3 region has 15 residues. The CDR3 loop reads CTISVPGQGHYGYTF. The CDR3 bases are TGTACCATCAGTGTCCCGGGGCAGGGGCACTATGGCTACACCTTC.

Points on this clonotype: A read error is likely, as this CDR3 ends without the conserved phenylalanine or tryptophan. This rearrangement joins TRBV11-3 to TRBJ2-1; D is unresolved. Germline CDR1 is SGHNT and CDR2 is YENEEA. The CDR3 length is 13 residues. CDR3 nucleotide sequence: TGTGCCAGCAGCTTCTCTGTTTACAACGAGCAGTTCGTC. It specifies CASSFSVYNEQFV.

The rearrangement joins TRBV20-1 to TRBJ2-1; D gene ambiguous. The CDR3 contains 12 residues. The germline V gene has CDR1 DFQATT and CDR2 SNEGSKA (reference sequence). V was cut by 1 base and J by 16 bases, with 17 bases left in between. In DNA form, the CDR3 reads TGCAGTGCTAGAGGTAGCTGGGATGAACACTTCTTC. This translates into CSARGSWDEHFF.

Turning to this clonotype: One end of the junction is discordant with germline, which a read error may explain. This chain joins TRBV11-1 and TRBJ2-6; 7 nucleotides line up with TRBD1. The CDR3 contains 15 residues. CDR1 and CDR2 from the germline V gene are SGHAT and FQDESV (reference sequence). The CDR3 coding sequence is TGTCCCAGCAACTTAGGGGGCTCTGGGGCCAAGGTCCTGACTTTC. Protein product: CPSNLGGSGAKVLTF.

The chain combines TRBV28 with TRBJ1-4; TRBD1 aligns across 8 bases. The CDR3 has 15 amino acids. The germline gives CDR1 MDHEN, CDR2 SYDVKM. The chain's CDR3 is CVSRTGQGSYEKLFF. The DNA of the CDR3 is TGTGTCAGTAGGACCGGACAGGGATCATATGAAAAACTGTTTTTT.

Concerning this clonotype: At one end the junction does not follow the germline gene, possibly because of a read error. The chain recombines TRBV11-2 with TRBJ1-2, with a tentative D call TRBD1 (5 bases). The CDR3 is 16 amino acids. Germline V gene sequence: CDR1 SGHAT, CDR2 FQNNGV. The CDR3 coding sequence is TGTACCAGCAGCTTAGGCCCCTACGGGGCAGCCTATGGCTACACCTTC. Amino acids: CTSSLGPYGAAYGYTF.

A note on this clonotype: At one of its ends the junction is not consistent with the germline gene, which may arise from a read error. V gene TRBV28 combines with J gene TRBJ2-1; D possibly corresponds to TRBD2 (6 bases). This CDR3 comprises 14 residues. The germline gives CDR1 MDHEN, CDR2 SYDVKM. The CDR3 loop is CASNPMRDYNEQFF. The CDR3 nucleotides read TGTGCCAGCAACCCCATGCGGGATTACAATGAGCAATTCTTC.

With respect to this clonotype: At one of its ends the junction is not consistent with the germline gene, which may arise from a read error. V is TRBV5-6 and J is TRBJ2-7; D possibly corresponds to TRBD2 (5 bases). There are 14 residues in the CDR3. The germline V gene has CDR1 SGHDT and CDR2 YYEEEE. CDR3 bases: TGTGCCAGGAGCTTGGCGGCACTAGCCTACGAGCAGTACTTC. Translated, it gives CARSLAALAYEQYF. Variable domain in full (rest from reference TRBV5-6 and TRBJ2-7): DAGVTQSPTHLIKTRGQQVTLRCSPKSGHDTVSWYQQALGQGPQFIFQYYEEEERQRGNFPDRFSGHQFPNYSSELNVNALLLGDSALYLCARSLAALAYEQYFGPGTRLTVT.

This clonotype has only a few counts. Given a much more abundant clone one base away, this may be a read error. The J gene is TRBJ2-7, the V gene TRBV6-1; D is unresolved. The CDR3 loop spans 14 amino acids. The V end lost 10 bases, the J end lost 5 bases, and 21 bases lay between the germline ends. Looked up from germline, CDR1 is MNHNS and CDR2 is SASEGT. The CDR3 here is CANLSSPSRNEQYF. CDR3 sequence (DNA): TGTGCCAACTTATCCAGCCCCTCAAGGAACGAGCAGTACTTC.

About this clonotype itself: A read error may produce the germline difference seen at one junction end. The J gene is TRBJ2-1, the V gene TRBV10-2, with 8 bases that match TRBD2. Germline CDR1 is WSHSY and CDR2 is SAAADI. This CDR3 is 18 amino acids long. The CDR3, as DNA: TGCGCCAGCAGTGAGTTCCGGGGCGGACTAGCAGATGGGGATGAGCAGATCTTC. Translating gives CASSEFRGGLADGDEQIF.

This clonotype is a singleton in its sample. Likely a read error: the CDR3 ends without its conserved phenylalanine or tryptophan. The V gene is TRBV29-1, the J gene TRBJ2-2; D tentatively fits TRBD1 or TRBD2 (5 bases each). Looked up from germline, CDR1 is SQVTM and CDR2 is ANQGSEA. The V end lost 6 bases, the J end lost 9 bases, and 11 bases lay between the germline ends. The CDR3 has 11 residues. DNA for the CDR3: TGCAGCGTGGGGGATCCCTGGGAGCTGTTTTTA. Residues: CSVGDPWELFL.